Shown below are 15 T cell receptor beta chains from a single sample sequenced in a study of T-cell memory formation after mild COVID-19. TCRdb independently ran MiXCR on the 5' RACE reads; one entry per CDR3 protein. The sample holds 340,000 or so distinct CDR3 sequences, 10% to 15% seen once. The sequenced sample consisted of PBMCs or a T cell subset sorted from them (not recorded which). The receptor source for this set is a man aged 18 to 29 who had mild COVID-19 (a few samples of this study predate the infection). Cell type and time point are not known.

V usage is TRBV19 and J usage is TRBJ2-3, with D unresolved. The V end was cut by 3 bases, the J end by 0 bases, with 7 bases between. Germline CDR1 and CDR2: LNHDA and SQIVND (reference sequence). The CDR3 runs to 14 residues. The CDR3, as DNA: TGTGCCAGTAGTATTCGGCTTAGCACAGATACGCAGTATTTT. Translation: CASSIRLSTDTQYF.

This chain joins TRBV2 and TRBJ2-1, with 9 bases matching TRBD1. Germline lookup yields CDR1 SNHLY and CDR2 FYNNEI. The CDR3 consists of 13 residues. J gave up 7 bases and V 5 bases, and 3 bases lay outside the gene matches. The CDR3 loop reads CASSRQGVNEQFF. The CDR3 region has the DNA TGTGCCAGCAGTCGACAGGGGGTAAATGAGCAGTTCTTC.

The V and J genes are TRBV30 and TRBJ2-3; D gene unclear. Trimming shortened V by 5 bases and J by 3 bases, and 12 bases separated the two germline ends. Germline CDR1 and CDR2: GTSNPN and SVGIG (reference sequence). The CDR3 runs 13 residues. CDR3 region: CAWGTKATDTQYF. Here the CDR3 DNA reads TGTGCCTGGGGCACGAAAGCGACAGATACGCAGTATTTT.

The chain links TRBV7-9 to TRBJ1-2, with 10 bases fitting TRBD1. This CDR3 has 14 amino acids. Germline-derived CDR1 and CDR2 are SEHNR and FQNEAQ (reference sequence). Trimming cost V 5 bases and J 7 bases; bases outside gene matches: 7. CDR3 loop: CASSRDRGNPGYTF. The CDR3 coding sequence is TGTGCCAGCAGCAGGGACAGGGGTAACCCTGGCTACACCTTC.

This clonotype appeared many times. J is TRBJ2-4 and V is TRBV3-1; the D is unclear. Trimming stripped 1 base from V and 9 bases from J, with 7 bases between. The CDR3 totals 12 residues. CDR1 is LGHDT, CDR2 YNNKEL, per germline (reference sequence). CDR3 coding DNA: TGTGCCAGCAGCCAAGTTGAGCGCATTCAGTACTTC. Its protein product is CASSQVERIQYF.

The table lists this clonotype with a count of one. The V gene is TRBV24-1, the J gene TRBJ2-7; 7 bases are a match to TRBD1. CDR1 and CDR2 (germline): KGHDR, SFDVKD. With V trimmed by 7 bases and J by 2 bases, 7 bases remained unmatched. CDR3 length: 14 residues. CDR3 sequence (DNA): TGTGCCACCAGAGGAAAGACAGGGACCTACGAGCAGTACTTC. This codes for CATRGKTGTYEQYF.

This clonotype was detected a few times. The chain links TRBV11-2 to TRBJ2-4; D is perhaps TRBD2 (5 bases). This CDR3 spans 16 amino acids. The V and J ends lost 3 bases and 6 bases respectively, with 18 bases between them. The germline V gene has CDR1 SGHAT and CDR2 FQNNGV. This chain's CDR3 is CASSFSDLSHLNIQYF. The CDR3 nucleotides are TGTGCCAGCAGCTTTTCGGACTTATCACATTTAAACATTCAGTACTTC.

The chain joins TRBV7-2 to TRBJ2-1; tentative D call: TRBD1 (6 bases). V was clipped by 4 bases and J by 8 bases, with 15 bases between them. Germline V gene sequence: CDR1 SGHTA, CDR2 FQGNSA. There are 14 residues in the CDR3. CDR3 region: CASSSFRAGDEQFF. The DNA of the CDR3 is TGTGCCAGCAGCTCCTTCAGGGCAGGGGATGAGCAGTTCTTC.

The V call is TRBV7-2, the J call TRBJ2-1; a weak D match, TRBD2 (6 bases). The germline gives CDR1 SGHTA, CDR2 FQGNSA. The CDR3 extends over 15 amino acids. The V end lost 4 bases, the J end lost 1 base, and 11 bases lay between the germline ends. In DNA form, the CDR3 reads TGTGCCAGCAGCTCAACGGGAGAGTCCTACAATGAGCAGTTCTTC. Its protein is CASSSTGESYNEQFF.

The chain employs TRBV5-1 and TRBJ1-1; no clear D. CDR1 and CDR2 from the germline V gene are SGHRS and YFSETQ. The CDR3 sequence is 13 residues long. Between the trimmed V and J ends, which lost 5 bases and 3 bases, there was a span of 11 bases. The CDR3 region is CASRSRSYTEAFF. CDR3 in DNA: TGCGCCAGCAGATCTAGGAGCTACACTGAAGCTTTCTTT.

This chain joins TRBV6-6 and TRBJ1-1; TRBD1 might be the D (5 bases). CDR1 and CDR2 (germline): MNHNY, SVGAGI (reference sequence). The CDR3 length is 12 residues. V was pared by 6 bases and J by 4 bases, with 9 bases between. The CDR3 DNA sequence: TGTGCCAGCAGGCAGGGCTCCACTGAAGCTTTCTTT. It yields the protein CASRQGSTEAFF.

The table lists this clonotype with many counts. The chain carries TRBV20-1 and TRBJ2-2, with D tentatively TRBD1 (5 bases). The CDR3 consists of 14 residues. V shed 0 bases and J shed 7 bases, with 12 bases lying between them. CDR1 and CDR2 (germline): DFQATT, SNEGSKA (reference sequence). The CDR3 is CSARDPQGSGELFF. The CDR3, as DNA: TGCAGTGCTAGAGATCCGCAGGGTAGCGGGGAGCTGTTTTTT.

The chain carries TRBV12-3 or TRBV12-4 and TRBJ1-6; no definite D call. The CDR3 contains 13 residues. Trimming pared 4 bases from V and 6 bases from J, leaving 7 bases between. The CDR3 loop reads CASSSAFNSPLHF. As DNA, the CDR3 is TGTGCCAGCAGTTCGGCCTTTAATTCACCCCTCCACTTT.

This clonotype was seen a single time. This chain links TRBV24-1 with TRBJ1-2; D is undetermined. The V gene lost 4 bases and the J gene lost 3 bases, with 5 bases spanning the gap. CDR1 and CDR2 (germline): KGHDR, SFDVKD. This CDR3 spans 12 amino acids. The DNA of the CDR3 is TGTGCCACCAGTGACGGGCACTATGGCTACACCTTC. As protein: CATSDGHYGYTF.

This clonotype has ten or more counts. The genes are TRBV29-1 and TRBJ2-2, with 7 bases lining up with TRBD1. From germline, CDR1 is SQVTM and CDR2 ANQGSEA. The trim removed 7 bases at V and 3 bases at J, leaving 5 bases unmatched. The CDR3 spans 13 residues. The CDR3 region has the DNA TGCAGCGCGTTTACAGGGGACACCGGGGAGCTGTTTTTT. The encoded protein is CSAFTGDTGELFF.